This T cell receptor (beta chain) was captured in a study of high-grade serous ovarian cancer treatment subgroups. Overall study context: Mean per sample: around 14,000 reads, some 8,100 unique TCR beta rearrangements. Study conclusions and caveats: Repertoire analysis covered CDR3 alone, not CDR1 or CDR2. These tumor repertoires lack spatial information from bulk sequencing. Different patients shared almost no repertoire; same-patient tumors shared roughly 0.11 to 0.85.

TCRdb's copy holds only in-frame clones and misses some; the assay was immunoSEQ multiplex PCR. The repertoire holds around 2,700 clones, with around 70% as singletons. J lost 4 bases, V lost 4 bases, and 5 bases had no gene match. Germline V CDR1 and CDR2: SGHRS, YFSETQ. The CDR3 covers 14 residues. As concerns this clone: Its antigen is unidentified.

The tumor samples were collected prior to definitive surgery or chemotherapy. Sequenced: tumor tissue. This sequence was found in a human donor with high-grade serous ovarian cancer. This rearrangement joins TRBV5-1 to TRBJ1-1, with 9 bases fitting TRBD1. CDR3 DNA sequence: TGCGCCAGCAGCCCCCAGGACAGGGGCACTGAAGCTTTCTTT. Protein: CASSPQDRGTEAFF.